The clone carrying this T cell receptor beta chain appeared a few times. Its antigen is as yet unknown. The data were taken from a study of T cell responses to AZD1222 COVID-19 vaccine. The germline gives CDR1 MDHEN, CDR2 SYDVKM. Trimming removed 6 bases from V and 4 bases from J, with 13 bases in between. The CDR3 extends over 14 amino acids. The repertoire was sequenced with immunoSEQ multiplex PCR; TCRdb's copy has only in-frame clones and lacks some. This table holds 140,000 to 150,000 clones, around 89% found once. Regarding the study as a whole: AZD1222 recipients seropositive at baseline numbered only six.

This sequence originates from an adult in good health. The gene calls are TRBV28 and TRBJ1-5; D is unresolved. Specimen: peripheral blood, collected on day 0 of AZD1222 vaccination. CDR3 sequence (DNA): TGTGCCAGCAGAACCGGGAGAGCGAATCAGCCCCAGCATTTT. Translation: CASRTGRANQPQHF.